This record covers a single T cell receptor beta chain. It has no known antigen specificity. Base qualities are not provided; no much larger clone lies one nucleotide away. The time point label corresponds to: baseline before first vaccination. Vaccinee samples were obtained from the UK trials COV001 and COV002, which included a single-blind randomized controlled phase 2/3 trial of AZD1222 (ChAdOx1 nCoV-19) in healthy adults. Trial participant PBMC samples were collected at day 0 and day 28 after the second dose for TCRbeta chain sequencing. From its cysteine to its phenylalanine, the CDR3 spans 13 amino acids. Just CDR3 DNA is preserved here, 39 bases in frame from base 1. At the junction V is shortened by 0 bases and J by 4 bases, with 4 bases in between. Per the germline V gene (reference sequence), LNHDA is the CDR1 and SQIVND is the CDR2. These data belong to a study of T cell responses to AZD1222 COVID-19 vaccine (dated by TCRdb to about 2021). The study in broad terms: AZD1222 recipients with second doses at about 4 weeks or about 12 weeks were pooled, because spike-specific TCR depth and breadth did not differ between schedules. Trial participants were enrolled by age into 18-55, 56-69 and 70-plus year subgroups, with around 150, 28 and 57 TCR-sequenced participants respectively. A total of just over 230 trial participants underwent TCR sequencing, of whom about 210 had received two doses of AZD1222 and around 25 had received two doses of the MenACWY control vaccine. What the research found in general, with its limitations: Conclusions about previously exposed vaccinees are limited because only six or seven AZD1222 recipients were SARS-CoV-2 seropositive at baseline. Reportedly, close to half of the unique spike-specific TCRs recognized epitopes lying outside the regions that are mutated in the B.1.351 and B.1.1.7 variants. The 56-69-year group was small, and its depth increase did not reach significance, likely because of low power. Most participants were white British and females outnumbered males, and the authors suggested that clonal diversity may have been underestimated. Because no day 14 peak-response samples were available, the repertoires could be characterized only after the peak T cell response. The vaccine-associated CD4 TCRs covered the entire spike protein, and the dominant responses fell in regions 160-218 and 743-854. After two AZD1222 doses, both the breadth and the depth of spike-specific TCRs were significantly higher than at day 0 and than in MenACWY recipients.

The CDR3 regions of human TCRbeta chains were analyzed by immunosequencing. The paper's processing steps were these. Repertoire TCRs were matched against a reference library of SARS-CoV-2-specific TCRs generated with the MIRA antigen-specificity platform. Breadth was defined as the fraction of unique TCRs that were SARS-CoV-2-associated. Depth was defined as the fraction of total T cells that were SARS-CoV-2-associated. Each spike-specific TCR was assigned to its reactive spike region and to a CD4 or CD8 class using the MIRA data. Log10-transformed breadth and depth values were compared by one-way ANOVA with Sidak's multiple comparisons tests. TCRdb retrieved this table from immuneACCESS and kept in-frame rearrangements only. Not all clones are present; in checked studies, unresolved V genes account for under half, and no reason is known for the remainder. The DNA was the basis for D and trimming; V, J and clone size are from that table. The sample table records 95,000 to 150,000 clones; approximately 83% of these occur just once. The ten largest clones take up more than 7.5% of the sample.

The chain joins TRBV19 to TRBJ2-1; no D gene is confidently identified. The specimen was peripheral blood, collected on day 0 of AZD1222 vaccination. The receptor's source is an adult in good health. The CDR3 corresponds to CASSIENYNEQFF. The base sequence is TGTGCCAGTAGTATAGAGAATTACAATGAGCAGTTCTTC.